One T cell receptor (beta chain) is described in this entry. Antigen: not known. The data belong to a study of early T cells in non-severe SARS-CoV-2 infection. Looking at the study overall: Bulk RNA taken from unsorted whole blood was sequenced, leaving chains unpaired. Whole-study findings and limits: CD4 and private specificities were missed by VDJdb matching, which favored anti-spike CD8 responses.

The protocol attached unique molecular identifiers to individual cDNA molecules. One entry per CDR3 protein results from TCRdb running MiXCR on the 5' RACE reads. The data contain about 110,000 distinct CDR3 sequences, over 10% of them singletons. This clonotype originated in an adult who was a healthcare worker with PCR-confirmed SARS-CoV-2 infection or an uninfected control (not recorded which). Here the sequenced sample was whole blood, taken at baseline.

The CDR3: CASSFNPSNRLPGNTIYF. The DNA for the CDR3 is TGTGCCAGCAGCTTTAACCCTAGCAACAGACTTCCAGGAAACACCATATATTTT. This chain links TRBV7-9 with TRBJ1-3; no firm D call. CDR1 is SEHNR, CDR2 FQNEAQ, per germline (reference sequence). Trimming pared 3 bases from V and 4 bases from J, leaving 22 bases between. CDR3 length: 18 residues.